These T cell receptor beta chains were read from a single sample in a study of response to subunit inactivated influenza vaccine. TCRdb independently ran MiXCR on the RT-PCR reads; one entry per CDR3 protein. Of roughly 520,000 distinct CDR3 sequences listed, roughly 25% are singletons. The source was CD4+ T cells sorted from PBMCs, collected more than 4 days after vaccination. These receptors were collected from a man between 45 and 60 years old who received an inactivated influenza vaccine. The CDR3 runs from the conserved cysteine through the conserved F or W. Fields, in order: CDR3 protein, V gene, J gene.

CDR3aa: CASSLGTGRRYTIYF; v_gene: TRBV3-1; j_gene: TRBJ1-3
CDR3aa: CSASRVGSAVAFF; v_gene: TRBV20-1; j_gene: TRBJ1-1
CDR3aa: CASRPMNRGLGEQYF; v_gene: TRBV28; j_gene: TRBJ2-7
CDR3aa: CATSDYGTTYGYTF; v_gene: TRBV24-1; j_gene: TRBJ1-2
CDR3aa: CASSQGVRGVGETQYF; v_gene: TRBV4-1; j_gene: TRBJ2-5
CDR3aa: CASSFGTSGNTDTQYF; v_gene: TRBV5-1; j_gene: TRBJ2-3
CDR3aa: CSGASVGEQFF; v_gene: TRBV29-1; j_gene: TRBJ2-1
CDR3aa: CASNPTGLYNEQFF; v_gene: TRBV9; j_gene: TRBJ2-1
CDR3aa: CASSSSWGLKKPETQYF; v_gene: TRBV7-9; j_gene: TRBJ2-5
CDR3aa: CASSHDRTGTGGRNQPQHF; v_gene: TRBV6-2/TRBV6-3; j_gene: TRBJ1-5
CDR3aa: CASRGSTGDRELFF; v_gene: TRBV12-3/TRBV12-4; j_gene: TRBJ2-2
CDR3aa: CSASPTSGNTDTQYF; v_gene: TRBV20-1; j_gene: TRBJ2-3
CDR3aa: CASSQDLSGTNSYEQYF; v_gene: TRBV4-2; j_gene: TRBJ2-7
CDR3aa: CASSLRGLGGELFF; v_gene: TRBV7-2; j_gene: TRBJ2-2
CDR3aa: CASTVGGANTGELFF; v_gene: TRBV5-1; j_gene: TRBJ2-2
CDR3aa: CAISEGQGRTEAFF; v_gene: TRBV10-3; j_gene: TRBJ1-1
CDR3aa: CASSYLPGNTEAFF; v_gene: TRBV6-5; j_gene: TRBJ1-1
CDR3aa: CASSRGVSSGRSSTDTQYF; v_gene: TRBV4-3; j_gene: TRBJ2-3
CDR3aa: CASSPIIYNEQFF; v_gene: TRBV7-2; j_gene: TRBJ2-1
CDR3aa: CASSVVPVGEQYF; v_gene: TRBV9; j_gene: TRBJ2-7
CDR3aa: CASSKCGGYSYNEQFF; v_gene: TRBV21-1; j_gene: TRBJ2-1
CDR3aa: CASSSRPSSYEQYF; v_gene: TRBV5-1; j_gene: TRBJ2-7
CDR3aa: CASSLVAGPSNEQFF; v_gene: TRBV7-9; j_gene: TRBJ2-1
CDR3aa: CAISESTAASRQYF; v_gene: TRBV10-3; j_gene: TRBJ2-7
CDR3aa: CASSEPGQGATDTQYF; v_gene: TRBV5-6; j_gene: TRBJ2-3
CDR3aa: CASSLRGQGYNEQFF; v_gene: TRBV28; j_gene: TRBJ2-1